The T cell receptor (beta chain) described here comes from a study of T cell responses to AZD1222 COVID-19 vaccine. Findings and limits, study-wide: The donor cohort was predominantly white British with a female majority, and clonal diversity may have been underestimated. Seropositive status at baseline applied to only a handful of AZD1222 recipients.

Method: immunoSEQ multiplex PCR; TCRdb's copy keeps in-frame clones and lacks some. The sample lists around 150,000 clones; about 91% were seen once. As regards this clone: As yet, its antigen is unknown.

The source of this sequence is an adult in good health. Specimen: peripheral blood, collected on day 0 of AZD1222 vaccination.

CDR3 in DNA: TGTGCCAGCAGAACTAGGCATTATGGCTACACCTTC. This encodes CASRTRHYGYTF. The chain couples TRBV6-9 to TRBJ1-2; D not certain. V dropped 6 bases and J dropped 5 bases, with 10 bases sitting between them. The CDR3 sequence is 12 residues long. Germline V gene lookup returns CDR1 MNHGY and CDR2 SVAAGI.